The text below deals with one T cell receptor beta chain. What it binds is not known. These data come from a study of chemoradiotherapy in HPV16-positive cancers. Study details: Candidate HPV-specific T-cell clones and common TCR motifs came from functional assays in a couple of HPV16-positive patients. Study results and limitations: Only two HPV16-positive patients supplied the functional HPV-specificity definition. Non-HPV-specific T cells did not expand in tumors during treatment, whereas candidate HPV-specific clones and E7-related motifs did.

Germline-derived CDR1 and CDR2 are MGHRA and YSYEKL. This CDR3 is built from 11 residues. With 9 bases removed from V and 5 bases from J, the gap between germline ends came to 10 bases. Here immunoSEQ multiplex PCR was the method, and the copy in TCRdb shows in-frame clones only, minus some. Here the sample spans some 5,700 clones, around 70% being singletons. Over chemoradiotherapy, repertoires were sampled more than once. The rearrangement uses TRBV4-1 and TRBJ1-1; no firm D call. The sample here was tumor tissue, taken from a patient who underwent chemoradiotherapy. The TCR was taken from a human donor with HPV-associated anogenital cancer. Here the CDR3 reads CASGGSTEAFF. The CDR3, as DNA: TGCGCCAGTGGAGGGAGTACTGAAGCTTTCTTT.